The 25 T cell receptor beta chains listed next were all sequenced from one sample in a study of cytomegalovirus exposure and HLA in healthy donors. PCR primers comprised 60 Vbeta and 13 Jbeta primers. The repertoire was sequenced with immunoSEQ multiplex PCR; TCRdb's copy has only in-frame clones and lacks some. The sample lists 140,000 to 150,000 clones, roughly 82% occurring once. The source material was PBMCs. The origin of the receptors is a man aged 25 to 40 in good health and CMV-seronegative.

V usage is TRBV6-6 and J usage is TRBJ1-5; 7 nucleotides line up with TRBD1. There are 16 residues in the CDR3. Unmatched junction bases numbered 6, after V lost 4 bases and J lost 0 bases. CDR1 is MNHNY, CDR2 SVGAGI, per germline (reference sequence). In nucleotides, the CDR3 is TGTGCCAGCAGTTCACCCCAGGGGGTTAGCAATCAGCCCCAGCATTTT. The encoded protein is CASSSPQGVSNQPQHF.

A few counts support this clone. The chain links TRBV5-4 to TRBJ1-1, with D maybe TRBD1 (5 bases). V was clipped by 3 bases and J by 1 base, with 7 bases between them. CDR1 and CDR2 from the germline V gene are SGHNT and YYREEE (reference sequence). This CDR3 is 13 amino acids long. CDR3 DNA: TGTGCCAGCAGCTATGACAGGAACACTGAAGCTTTCTTT. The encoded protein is CASSYDRNTEAFF.

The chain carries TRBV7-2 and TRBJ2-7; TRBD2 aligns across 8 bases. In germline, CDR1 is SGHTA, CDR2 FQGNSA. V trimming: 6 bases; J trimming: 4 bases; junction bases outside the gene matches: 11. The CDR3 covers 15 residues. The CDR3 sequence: CASRGSGGPLYEQYF. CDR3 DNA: TGTGCCAGCAGGGGAAGCGGGGGTCCTCTTTACGAGCAGTACTTC.

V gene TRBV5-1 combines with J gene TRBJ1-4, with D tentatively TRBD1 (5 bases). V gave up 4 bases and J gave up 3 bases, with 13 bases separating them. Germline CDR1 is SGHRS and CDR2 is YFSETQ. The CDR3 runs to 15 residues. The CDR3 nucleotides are TGCGCCAGCAGCAACCCGGCGGGGCCTAATGAAAAACTGTTTTTT. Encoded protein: CASSNPAGPNEKLFF.

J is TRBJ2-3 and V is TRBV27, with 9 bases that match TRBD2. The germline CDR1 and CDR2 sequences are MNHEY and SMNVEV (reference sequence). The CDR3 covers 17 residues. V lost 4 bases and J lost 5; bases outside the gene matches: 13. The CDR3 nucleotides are TGTGCCAGCAGTTCTCCAGCGGGGGGCCTCCGGATAGATACGCAGTATTTT. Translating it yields CASSSPAGGLRIDTQYF.

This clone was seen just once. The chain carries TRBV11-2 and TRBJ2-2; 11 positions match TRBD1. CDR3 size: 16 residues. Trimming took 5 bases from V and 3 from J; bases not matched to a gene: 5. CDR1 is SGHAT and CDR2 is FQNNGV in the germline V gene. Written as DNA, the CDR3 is TGTGCCAGCAGCCCCTGGACAGGGGGCGACACCGGGGAGCTGTTTTTT. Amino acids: CASSPWTGGDTGELFF.

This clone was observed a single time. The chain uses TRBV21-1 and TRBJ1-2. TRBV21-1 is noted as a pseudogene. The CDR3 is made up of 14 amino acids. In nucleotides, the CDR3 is TGTGCCGGGGGGGAAGGCAACATTAACTATGGCTACACCTTC. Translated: CAGGEGNINYGYTF.

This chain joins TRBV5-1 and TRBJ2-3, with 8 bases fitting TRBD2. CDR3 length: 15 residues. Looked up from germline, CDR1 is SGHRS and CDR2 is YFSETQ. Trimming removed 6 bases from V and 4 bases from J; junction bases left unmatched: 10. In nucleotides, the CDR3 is TGCGCCAGCACCTTAGCGGGGTCCCCCGCAGATACGCAGTATTTT. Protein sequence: CASTLAGSPADTQYF. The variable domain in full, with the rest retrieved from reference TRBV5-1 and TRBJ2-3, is KAGVTQTPRYLIKTRGQQVTLSCSPISGHRSVSWYQQTPGQGLQFLFEYFSETQRNKGNFPGRFSGRQFSNSRSEMNVSTLELGDSALYLCASTLAGSPADTQYFGPGTRLTVL.

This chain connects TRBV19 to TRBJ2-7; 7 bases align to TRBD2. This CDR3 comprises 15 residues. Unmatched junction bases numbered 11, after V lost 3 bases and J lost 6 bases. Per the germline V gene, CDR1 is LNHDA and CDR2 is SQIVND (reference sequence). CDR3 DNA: TGTGCCAGTAGTATCTCCGGGGGGAGTTTTGGCGAGCAGTACTTC. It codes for CASSISGGSFGEQYF.

In DNA, the CDR3 is TGTGCCAGTAGTACCCAACTATACAATGAGCAGTTCTTC. Encoded protein: CASSTQLYNEQFF. The chain combines TRBV19 with TRBJ2-1; D is unresolved. V lost 4 bases and J 4 bases, leaving 8 bases between the germline ends. The CDR3 is 13 amino acids. Germline V lookup: CDR1 LNHDA, CDR2 SQIVND (reference sequence).

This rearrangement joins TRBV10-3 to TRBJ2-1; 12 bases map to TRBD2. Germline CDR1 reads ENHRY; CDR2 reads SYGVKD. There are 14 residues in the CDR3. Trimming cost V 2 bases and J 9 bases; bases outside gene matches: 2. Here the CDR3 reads CAISETLAGGEQFF. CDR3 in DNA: TGTGCCATCAGTGAGACACTAGCGGGGGGTGAGCAGTTCTTC.

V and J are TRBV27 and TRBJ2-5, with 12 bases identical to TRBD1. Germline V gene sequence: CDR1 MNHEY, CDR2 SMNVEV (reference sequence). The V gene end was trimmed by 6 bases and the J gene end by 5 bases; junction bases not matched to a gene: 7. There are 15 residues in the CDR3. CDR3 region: CASRPGTGGWETQYF. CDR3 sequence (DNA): TGTGCCAGCAGACCCGGGACAGGGGGCTGGGAGACCCAGTACTTC.

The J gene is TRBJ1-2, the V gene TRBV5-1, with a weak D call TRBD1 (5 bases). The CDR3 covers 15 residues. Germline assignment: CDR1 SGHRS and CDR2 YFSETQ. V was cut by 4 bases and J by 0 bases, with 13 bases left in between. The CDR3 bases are TGCGCCAGCAGCATCGGCGGGGCCTCTAACTATGGCTACACCTTC. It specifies CASSIGGASNYGYTF.

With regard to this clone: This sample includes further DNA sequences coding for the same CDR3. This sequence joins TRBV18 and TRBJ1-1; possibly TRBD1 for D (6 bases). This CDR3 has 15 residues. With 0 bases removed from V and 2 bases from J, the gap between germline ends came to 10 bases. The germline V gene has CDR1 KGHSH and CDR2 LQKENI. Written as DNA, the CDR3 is TGTGCCAGCTCACCACCCGGGGGGCTTAACACTGAAGCTTTCTTT. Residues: CASSPPGGLNTEAFF. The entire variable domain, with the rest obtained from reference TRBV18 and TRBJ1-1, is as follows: NAGVMQNPRHLVRRRGQEARLRCSPMKGHSHVYWYRQLPEEGLKFMVYLQKENIIDESGMPKERFSAEFPKEGPSILRIQQVVRGDSAAYFCASSPPGGLNTEAFFGQGTRLTVV.

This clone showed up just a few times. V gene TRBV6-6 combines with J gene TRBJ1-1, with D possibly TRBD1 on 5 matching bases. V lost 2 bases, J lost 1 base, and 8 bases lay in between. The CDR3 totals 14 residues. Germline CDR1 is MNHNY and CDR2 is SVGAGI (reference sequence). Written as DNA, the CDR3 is TGTGCCAGCAGTTACAGGGGCCCGAACACTGAAGCTTTCTTT. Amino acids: CASSYRGPNTEAFF.

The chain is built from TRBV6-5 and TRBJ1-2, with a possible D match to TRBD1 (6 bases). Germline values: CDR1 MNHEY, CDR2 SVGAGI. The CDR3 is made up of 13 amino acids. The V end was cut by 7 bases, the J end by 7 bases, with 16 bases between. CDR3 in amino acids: CASTKQGSGGYTF. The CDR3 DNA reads TGTGCCAGCACTAAACAGGGATCCGGTGGCTACACCTTC.

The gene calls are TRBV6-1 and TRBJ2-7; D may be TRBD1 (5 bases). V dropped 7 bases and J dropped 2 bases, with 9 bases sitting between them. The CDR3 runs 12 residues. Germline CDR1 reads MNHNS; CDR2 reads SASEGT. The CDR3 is CASNPGPYEQYF. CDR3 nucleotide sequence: TGTGCCAGCAACCCAGGGCCCTACGAGCAGTACTTC.

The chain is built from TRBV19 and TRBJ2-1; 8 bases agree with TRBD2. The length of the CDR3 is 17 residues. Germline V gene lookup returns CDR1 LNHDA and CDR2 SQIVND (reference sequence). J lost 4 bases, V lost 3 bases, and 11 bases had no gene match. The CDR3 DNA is TGTGCCAGTAGTATTCTAGCGGGTCAAAGTTTTTACAATGAGCAGTTCTTC. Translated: CASSILAGQSFYNEQFF.

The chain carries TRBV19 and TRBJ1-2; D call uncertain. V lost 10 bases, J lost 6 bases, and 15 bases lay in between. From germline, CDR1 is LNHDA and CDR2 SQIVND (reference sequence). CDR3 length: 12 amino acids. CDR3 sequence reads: CATFEGTDGYTF. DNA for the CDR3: TGTGCCACTTTTGAGGGCACGGATGGCTACACCTTC.

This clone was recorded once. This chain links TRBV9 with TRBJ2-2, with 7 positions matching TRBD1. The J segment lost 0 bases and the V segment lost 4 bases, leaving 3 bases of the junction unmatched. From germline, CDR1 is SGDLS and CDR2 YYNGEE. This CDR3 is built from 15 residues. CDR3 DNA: TGTGCCAGCAGCCTGACAGGGACGAACACCGGGGAGCTGTTTTTT. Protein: CASSLTGTNTGELFF.

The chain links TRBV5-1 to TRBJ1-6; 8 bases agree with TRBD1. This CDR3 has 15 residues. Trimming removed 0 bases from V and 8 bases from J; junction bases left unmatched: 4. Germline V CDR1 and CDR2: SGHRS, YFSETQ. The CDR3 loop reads CASSLAGTGYSPLHF. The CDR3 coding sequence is TGCGCCAGCAGCTTGGCCGGGACAGGATATTCACCCCTCCACTTT.

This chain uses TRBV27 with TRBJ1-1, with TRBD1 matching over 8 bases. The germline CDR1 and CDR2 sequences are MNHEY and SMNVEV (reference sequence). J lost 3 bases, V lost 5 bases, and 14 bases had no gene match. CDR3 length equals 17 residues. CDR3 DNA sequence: TGTGCCAGCAGTCCCACTACCCCTAGGACAGGGTACACTGAAGCTTTCTTT. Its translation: CASSPTTPRTGYTEAFF.

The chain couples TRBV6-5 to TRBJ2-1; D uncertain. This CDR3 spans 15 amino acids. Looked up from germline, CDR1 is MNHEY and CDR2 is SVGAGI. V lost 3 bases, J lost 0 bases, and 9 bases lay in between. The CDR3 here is CASSYGHSSYNEQFF. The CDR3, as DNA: TGTGCCAGCAGTTATGGGCACAGCTCCTACAATGAGCAGTTCTTC.

Written as DNA, the CDR3 is TGTGCCAGCAGCTTAGACTGGTCGGTCCAGTACTTC. This gives the protein CASSLDWSVQYF. The V and J genes are TRBV7-2 and TRBJ2-5; D is uncertain. The germline CDR1 and CDR2 sequences are SGHTA and FQGNSA. V dropped 1 base and J dropped 10 bases, with 10 bases sitting between them. The CDR3 consists of 12 residues. The whole variable domain, filled in from reference TRBV7-2 and TRBJ2-5, reads GAGVSQSPSNKVTEKGKDVELRCDPISGHTALYWYRQSLGQGLEFLIYFQGNSAPDKSGLPSDRFSAERTGGSVSTLTIQRTQQEDSAVYLCASSLDWSVQYFGPGTRLLVL.

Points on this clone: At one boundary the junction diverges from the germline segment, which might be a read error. The CDR3: CASSPMTGSSGNTIYF. The CDR3 nucleotides are TGTGCTAGCAGCCCGATGACCGGGAGCTCTGGAAACACCATATATTTT. This chain links TRBV7-7 with TRBJ1-3; D remains unclear. CDR3 length: 16 amino acids. Germline V gene data show CDR1 as SSHAT and CDR2 as FNYEAQ (reference sequence). Complete variable domain (other parts from reference TRBV7-7 and TRBJ1-3): GAGVSQSPRYKVTKRGQDVTLRCDPISSHATLYWYQQALGQGPEFLTYFNYEAQPDKSGLPSDRFSAERPEGSISTLTIQRTEQRDSAMYRCASSPMTGSSGNTIYFGEGSWLTVV.